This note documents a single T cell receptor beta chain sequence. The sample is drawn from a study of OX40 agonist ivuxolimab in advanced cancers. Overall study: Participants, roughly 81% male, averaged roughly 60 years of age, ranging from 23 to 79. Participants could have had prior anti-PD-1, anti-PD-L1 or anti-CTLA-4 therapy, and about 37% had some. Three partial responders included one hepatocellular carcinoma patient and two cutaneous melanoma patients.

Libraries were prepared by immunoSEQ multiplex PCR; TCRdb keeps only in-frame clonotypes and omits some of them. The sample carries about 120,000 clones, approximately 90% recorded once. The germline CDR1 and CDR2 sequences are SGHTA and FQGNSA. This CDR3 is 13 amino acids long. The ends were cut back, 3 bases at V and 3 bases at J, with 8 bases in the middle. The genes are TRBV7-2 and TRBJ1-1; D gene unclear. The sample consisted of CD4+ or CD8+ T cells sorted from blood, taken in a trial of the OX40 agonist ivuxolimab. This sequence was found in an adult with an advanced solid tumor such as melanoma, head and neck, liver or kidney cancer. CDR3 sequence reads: CASSFFQDTEAFF. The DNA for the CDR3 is TGTGCCAGCAGCTTCTTCCAGGACACTGAAGCTTTCTTT.